One sample yielded the 10 T cell receptor beta chains listed below, sequenced in a study of T cells in Graves' hyperthyroidism and ophthalmopathy. From RNA transcripts, TCR beta CDR3 regions were amplified. HTBI primers were the set used in a first-round RT-PCR of the TCR CDR3. TCRdb redid the calling of the multiplex PCR reads with MiXCR, one entry per CDR3 protein. The sample yields under 750,000 distinct CDR3 sequences, 15% to 20% seen once. Sequenced input: blood. The receptors here all came from a woman in her forties or fifties with Graves' hyperthyroidism that later progressed to Graves' ophthalmopathy.

In this sample, this clonotype turned up a few times. The chain has TRBV5-1 and TRBJ1-2; unclear D gene. The CDR3 totals 14 residues. V was cut by 0 bases and J by 2 bases, with 8 bases left in between. Germline loops: CDR1 SGHRS, CDR2 YFSETQ. CDR3 loop: CASSLELRNYGYTF. The CDR3 DNA reads TGCGCCAGCAGCTTGGAACTGAGGAACTATGGCTACACCTTC.

Many counts were recorded for this clonotype. The chain carries TRBV5-1 and TRBJ1-4; D call uncertain. V was shortened by 0 bases and J by 3 bases, with 9 bases between the two germline ends. This CDR3 comprises 15 residues. The germline V gene has CDR1 SGHRS and CDR2 YFSETQ. The CDR3 spells CASSLEAAANEKLFF. Here the CDR3 DNA reads TGCGCCAGCAGCTTGGAAGCAGCAGCTAATGAAAAACTGTTTTTT.

This clonotype has at least ten counts. The gene calls are TRBV30 and TRBJ2-1; the D gene could be TRBD1 or TRBD2 (5 bases each). The V gene lost 4 bases and the J gene lost 2 bases, with 12 bases spanning the gap. Germline CDR1 GTSNPN, CDR2 SVGIG (reference sequence). There are 14 residues in the CDR3. CDR3 bases: TGTGCCTGGAAATGGGACGGACCCTACAATGAGCAGTTCTTC. This encodes CAWKWDGPYNEQFF.

This clonotype has at least ten counts. The chain is built from TRBV7-8 and TRBJ2-3; D is possibly TRBD2 (6 bases). The CDR3 is made up of 15 amino acids. CDR1 SGHVS and CDR2 FQNEAQ come from the germline V gene. V was trimmed by 1 base and J by 3 bases, leaving 11 bases between them. This CDR3 reads CASSLDPSATDTQYF. The CDR3 DNA reads TGTGCCAGCAGCTTAGATCCTAGCGCTACAGATACGCAGTATTTT.

This clonotype was detected only a few times. The V gene is TRBV4-1, the J gene TRBJ1-5, with D possibly being TRBD1 (5 bases). CDR1 is MGHRA and CDR2 is YSYEKL in the germline V gene. V was clipped by 1 base and J by 5 bases, with 12 bases between them. The CDR3 length is 15 residues. CDR3 sequence (DNA): TGCGCCAGCAGCCAAGTGGGGGGGTTGGATCAGCCCCAGCATTTT. Its protein product is CASSQVGGLDQPQHF.

This clonotype came up a few times. J is TRBJ1-2 and V is TRBV5-1; 7 bases fit TRBD1. This CDR3 contains 16 residues. Germline CDR1 is SGHRS and CDR2 is YFSETQ. V gave up 2 bases and J gave up 1 base; unmatched junction bases: 8. The CDR3, as DNA: TGCGCCAGCAGCTTCCTTAAAGGACAGGATAACTATGGCTACACCTTC. It codes for CASSFLKGQDNYGYTF.

This clonotype was detected ten times or more. The V and J genes are TRBV30 and TRBJ1-1; 9 bases match TRBD1. J gave up 5 bases and V 3 bases, and 13 bases lay outside the gene matches. CDR1 is GTSNPN, CDR2 SVGIG, per germline (reference sequence). This CDR3 is built from 16 residues. This chain's CDR3 is CAWSAPMTGGRTEAFF. The CDR3, as DNA: TGTGCCTGGAGCGCCCCGATGACAGGGGGTAGAACTGAAGCTTTCTTT.

As for this clonotype: A read error may be the cause here, since a much bigger clone is one base away. The chain joins TRBV11-1 to TRBJ2-1; 9 positions agree with TRBD2. The trim removed 2 bases at V and 0 bases at J, leaving 5 bases unmatched. From germline, CDR1 is SGHAT and CDR2 FQDESV (reference sequence). The CDR3 is 17 residues long. The CDR3 sequence is CASSLRAGGGSYNEQFF. The CDR3, as DNA: TGTGCCAGCAGCTTAAGGGCGGGGGGGGGCTCCTACAATGAGCAGTTCTTC.

The V and J genes are TRBV18 and TRBJ2-3; 9 nucleotides align to TRBD1. Germline-derived CDR1 and CDR2 are KGHSH and LQKENI. V gave up 0 bases and J gave up 3 bases; unmatched junction bases: 7. This CDR3 region has 17 residues. CDR3 DNA sequence: TGTGCCAGCTCACCACCCGGGGACAGGGTTCGTACAGATACGCAGTATTTT. Translated: CASSPPGDRVRTDTQYF. Supplemented by reference TRBV18 and TRBJ2-3, the full variable domain reads NAGVMQNPRHLVRRRGQEARLRCSPMKGHSHVYWYRQLPEEGLKFMVYLQKENIIDESGMPKERFSAEFPKEGPSILRIQQVVRGDSAAYFCASSPPGDRVRTDTQYFGPGTRLTVL.

This clonotype appeared a few times. The genes are TRBV18 and TRBJ2-3; D is unclear. This CDR3 has 15 amino acids. Germline V gene lookup returns CDR1 KGHSH and CDR2 LQKENI. Between the trimmed V and J ends, which lost 2 bases and 0 bases, there was a span of 9 bases. CDR3 bases: TGTGCCAGCTCACCAGAGTTACTTAGCACAGATACGCAGTATTTT. It encodes CASSPELLSTDTQYF. The whole variable domain, remainder taken from reference TRBV18 and TRBJ2-3, is NAGVMQNPRHLVRRRGQEARLRCSPMKGHSHVYWYRQLPEEGLKFMVYLQKENIIDESGMPKERFSAEFPKEGPSILRIQQVVRGDSAAYFCASSPELLSTDTQYFGPGTRLTVL.